The present T cell receptor (beta chain) was sequenced within a study of immune evolution from preneoplasia to lung adenocarcinoma. Overall study context: HLA loss of heterozygosity: roughly 6.4% AIS, around 16% MIA, around 33% ADC, none AAH.

Of note for this clone: The antigen is undetermined.

CDR3 size: 13 residues. V lost 2 bases and J lost 5; bases outside the gene matches: 1. Germline CDR1 is KGHSH and CDR2 is LQKENI. Study-wide results and limits: Clonality was highest in normal lung, lower in later-stage lesions apparently. From normal lung to invasive adenocarcinoma, top clone frequencies appeared to decrease. Highest clonality occurred in KRAS-mutant, not EGFR-mutant or double wild-type, nodules.

TCRdb's copy holds only in-frame clones and misses some; the assay was immunoSEQ multiplex PCR. This sample carries roughly 9,900 clones, approximately 90% of them seen once, and the ten largest clones take less than 3.5%. The sequencing sample was made of FFPE invasive lung adenocarcinoma tissue. This TCR was sampled from a person aged 70 to 79 with invasive lung adenocarcinoma. Some clones in this sample may be carry-over from other donors' samples. The rearrangement links TRBV18 to TRBJ2-7; the match to TRBD1 covers 9 bases. In nucleotides, the CDR3 is TGTGCCAGCTCACCAAGGACAGGGGACGAGCAGTACTTC. It codes for CASSPRTGDEQYF.